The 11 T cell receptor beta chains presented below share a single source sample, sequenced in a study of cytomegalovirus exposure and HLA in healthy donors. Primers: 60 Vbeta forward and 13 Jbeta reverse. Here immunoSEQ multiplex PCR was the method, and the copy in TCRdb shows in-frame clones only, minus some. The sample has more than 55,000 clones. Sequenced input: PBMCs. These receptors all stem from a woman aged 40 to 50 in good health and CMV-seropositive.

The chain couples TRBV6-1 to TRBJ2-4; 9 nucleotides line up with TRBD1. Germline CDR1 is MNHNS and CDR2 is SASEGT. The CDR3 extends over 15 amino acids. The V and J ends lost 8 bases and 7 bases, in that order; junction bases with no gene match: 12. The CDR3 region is CASGRDRERRNIQYF. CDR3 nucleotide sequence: TGTGCCAGCGGGAGGGACAGGGAGAGGAGGAACATTCAGTACTTC.

CDR3 in amino acids: CASSLAPGGHSSGNTIYF. CDR3 DNA sequence: TGCGCCAGCAGCTTGGCCCCAGGGGGCCACAGCTCTGGAAACACCATATATTTT. The chain couples TRBV5-1 to TRBJ1-3, with 8 bases matching TRBD1. CDR3 size: 18 residues. Germline loops: CDR1 SGHRS, CDR2 YFSETQ. Trimming removed 0 bases from V and 0 bases from J; junction bases left unmatched: 8.

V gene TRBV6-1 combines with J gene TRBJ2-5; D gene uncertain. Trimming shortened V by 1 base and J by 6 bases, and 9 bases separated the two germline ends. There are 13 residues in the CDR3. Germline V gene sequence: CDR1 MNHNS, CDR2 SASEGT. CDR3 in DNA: TGTGCCAGCAGTGAAGGGCAGTTACAGACCCAGTACTTC. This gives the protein CASSEGQLQTQYF.

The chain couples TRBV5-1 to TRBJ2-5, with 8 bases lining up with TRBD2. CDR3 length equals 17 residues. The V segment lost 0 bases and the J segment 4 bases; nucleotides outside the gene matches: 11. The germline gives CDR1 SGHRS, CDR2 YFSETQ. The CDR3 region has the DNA TGCGCCAGCAGCTTGGGTCTGGGAGCGGGGGTAGGAGAGACCCAGTACTTC. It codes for CASSLGLGAGVGETQYF.

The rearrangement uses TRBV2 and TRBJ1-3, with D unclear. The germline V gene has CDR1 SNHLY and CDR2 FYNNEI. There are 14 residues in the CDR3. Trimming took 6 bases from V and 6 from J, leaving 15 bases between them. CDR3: CASRPEGNENTIYF. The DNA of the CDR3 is TGTGCCAGCAGGCCCGAGGGAAACGAAAACACCATATATTTT.

CDR3 bases: TGCGCCAGCAGCCACCGCGACAGGGATGGTCTGAGCGGCTACACCTTC. Translated: CASSHRDRDGLSGYTF. The V call is TRBV4-1, the J call TRBJ1-2; 7 bases align to TRBD1. The V and J ends lost 3 bases and 8 bases, in that order; junction bases with no gene match: 15. The CDR3 extends over 16 amino acids. Germline V lookup: CDR1 MGHRA, CDR2 YSYEKL.

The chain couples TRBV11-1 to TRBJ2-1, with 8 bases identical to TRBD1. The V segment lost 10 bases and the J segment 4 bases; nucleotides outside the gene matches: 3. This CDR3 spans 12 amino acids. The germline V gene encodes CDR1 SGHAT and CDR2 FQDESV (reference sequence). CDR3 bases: TGTGCCATACGACAGGGGTACAATGAGCAGTTCTTC. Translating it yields CAIRQGYNEQFF.

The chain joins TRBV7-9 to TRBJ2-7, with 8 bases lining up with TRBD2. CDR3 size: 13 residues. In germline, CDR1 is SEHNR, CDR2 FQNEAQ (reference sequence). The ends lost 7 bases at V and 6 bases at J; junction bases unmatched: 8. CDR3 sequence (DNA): TGTGCCAGCATCGACGGACTAGCTAGCGAGCAGTACTTC. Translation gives CASIDGLASEQYF. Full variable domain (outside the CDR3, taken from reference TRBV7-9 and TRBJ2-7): DTGVSQNPRHKITKRGQNVTFRCDPISEHNRLYWYRQTLGQGPEFLTYFQNEAQLEKSRLLSDRFSAERPKGSFSTLEIQRTEQGDSAMYLCASIDGLASEQYFGPGTRLTVT.

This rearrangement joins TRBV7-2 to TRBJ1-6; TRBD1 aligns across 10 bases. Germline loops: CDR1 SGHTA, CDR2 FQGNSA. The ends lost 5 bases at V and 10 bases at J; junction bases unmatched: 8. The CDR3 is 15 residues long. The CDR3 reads CASSLRQGAGSPLHF. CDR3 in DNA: TGTGCCAGCAGCCTCCGACAGGGGGCTGGATCACCCCTCCACTTT.

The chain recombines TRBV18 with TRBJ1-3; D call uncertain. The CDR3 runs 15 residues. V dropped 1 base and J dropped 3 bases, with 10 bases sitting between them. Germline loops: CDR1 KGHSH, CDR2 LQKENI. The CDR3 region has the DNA TGTGCCAGCTCACCACGGTGGCCCAGTGGAAACACCATATATTTT. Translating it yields CASSPRWPSGNTIYF.

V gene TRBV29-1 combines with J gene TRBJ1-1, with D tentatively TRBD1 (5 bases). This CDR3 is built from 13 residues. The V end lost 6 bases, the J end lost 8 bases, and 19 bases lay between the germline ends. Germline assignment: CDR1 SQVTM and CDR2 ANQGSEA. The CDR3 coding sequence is TGCAGCGTAGGACATTTCATAGTGGGAGAAGCTTTCTTT. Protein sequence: CSVGHFIVGEAFF.